The entry below describes one T cell receptor (beta chain). Its antigen is not known. This CDR3 is built from 16 residues. Trimming stripped 6 bases from V and 1 base from J, with 22 bases between. Germline loops: CDR1 SQVTM, CDR2 ANQGSEA. The sample comes from a study of T cell repertoires in cytomegalovirus infection. Study overall: Signatures in public TCR beta sequences pointed to both CMV infection and matching HLA type.

Regarding the study as a whole: Cumulative frequency (of public TCR beta family members) identified carriers of CMV plus the relevant HLA. Across the ex vivo response, the dominant clonotypes were HLA-C-restricted CMV-specific TCR beta clonotypes.

TCRdb fed the reads into MiXCR, producing one record per CDR3 protein. The sample includes some 450,000 distinct CDR3 sequences, 31% of them seen just once. The sample comprised PBMCs. J is TRBJ2-7 and V is TRBV29-1, with D possibly being TRBD2 (5 bases). This receptor was obtained from a human donor in good health (CMV status not recorded). Some clones in this sample may be carry-over from other donors' samples. The CDR3 nucleotides read TGCAGCGTCCTCGGCCCCGGGCTGGGAGCATCCTACGAGCAGTACTTC. Residues: CSVLGPGLGASYEQYF.